Each of the 30 T cell receptor beta chains below was sequenced from the same sample in a study of technical replicates of blood from four donors. TCRdb keeps only in-frame clones here, not all; method: immunoSEQ multiplex PCR. This table holds approximately 16,000 clones, around nine tenths found once. Sequences were obtained from PBMCs. Receptor source: a human donor in good health.

The rearrangement joins TRBV13 to TRBJ2-7, with a tentative D call TRBD2 (6 bases). The CDR3 extends over 16 amino acids. V was trimmed by 2 bases and J by 0 bases, leaving 14 bases between them. Germline V lookup: CDR1 PRHDT, CDR2 FYEKMQ (reference sequence). CDR3: CASSLNGGSYSYEQYF. For the CDR3, the DNA is TGTGCCAGCAGCTTAAATGGGGGGAGTTACTCCTACGAGCAGTACTTC.

This CDR3 is CASSSPAGGETQYF. CDR3 DNA: TGTGCCAGTAGTTCCCCAGCGGGGGGAGAGACCCAGTACTTC. The V gene is TRBV19, the J gene TRBJ2-5; 9 bases align to TRBD2. After removal of 5 bases from V and 4 bases from J, the junction contained 5 bases not matched to a gene. In germline, CDR1 is LNHDA, CDR2 SQIVND (reference sequence). The CDR3 runs 14 residues.

This clone was seen a single time. CDR3 protein: CASRVTGAGTGELFF. CDR3 in DNA: TGTGCCAGCAGGGTTACAGGGGCGGGAACCGGGGAGCTGTTTTTT. The chain recombines TRBV2 with TRBJ2-2; a possible D gene is TRBD1 (7 bases). Trimming took 6 bases from V and 5 from J, leaving 16 bases between them. From germline, CDR1 is SNHLY and CDR2 FYNNEI. CDR3 length equals 15 residues.

This clone was detected only once. This chain connects TRBV10-1 to TRBJ2-5, with 7 bases matching TRBD2. CDR1 is WNHNN and CDR2 is SYGVQD in the germline V gene (reference sequence). CDR3 length: 13 amino acids. The J segment lost 1 base and the V segment lost 8 bases, leaving 4 bases of the junction unmatched. CDR3 in amino acids: CASGSGTQETQYF. The DNA of the CDR3 is TGCGCCAGCGGCAGCGGGACCCAAGAGACCCAGTACTTC.

The V gene is TRBV2, the J gene TRBJ1-5, with 10 positions matching TRBD1. The CDR3 totals 14 residues. The ends lost 4 bases at V and 4 bases at J; junction bases unmatched: 1. The germline CDR1 and CDR2 sequences are SNHLY and FYNNEI. DNA of the CDR3: TGTGCCAGCAGTGGGACAGGGGGAAATCAGCCCCAGCATTTT. Translating gives CASSGTGGNQPQHF. Looking up the rest from reference TRBV2 and TRBJ1-5 gives the full variable domain: EPEVTQTPSHQVTQMGQEVILRCVPISNHLYFYWYRQILGQKVEFLVSFYNNEISEKSEIFDDQFSVERPDGSNFTLKIRSTKLEDSAMYFCASSGTGGNQPQHFGDGTRLSIL.

The chain uses TRBV19 and TRBJ2-2, with 7 bases lining up with TRBD2. The CDR3 runs to 17 residues. V gave up 5 bases and J gave up 0 bases; unmatched junction bases: 9. CDR1 LNHDA and CDR2 SQIVND come from the germline V gene (reference sequence). The CDR3 nucleotides read TGTGCCAGTAGTGCCCCCCTAGCGGCCCCGAACACCGGGGAGCTGTTTTTT. Translated: CASSAPLAAPNTGELFF.

The rearrangement joins TRBV19 to TRBJ2-7, with D maybe TRBD2 (6 bases). CDR1 and CDR2 (germline): LNHDA, SQIVND (reference sequence). The CDR3 totals 13 residues. With 5 bases removed from V and 6 bases from J, the gap between germline ends came to 14 bases. The CDR3 coding sequence is TGTGCCAGTAGTTACGGGAGCGGCGGCGAGCAGTACTTC. It yields the protein CASSYGSGGEQYF.

The gene calls are TRBV7-9 and TRBJ1-1; the D is unclear. There are 13 residues in the CDR3. CDR1 and CDR2 (germline): SEHNR, FQNEAQ (reference sequence). Trimming removed 6 bases from V and 3 bases from J, with 11 bases in between. The chain's CDR3 is CASSSGVDTEAFF. The CDR3 DNA is TGTGCCAGCAGTTCAGGCGTTGACACTGAAGCTTTCTTT.

For the CDR3, the DNA is TGTGCCAGCGGGAGCCACAATGAGCAGTTCTTC. It encodes CASGSHNEQFF. The chain combines TRBV7-6 with TRBJ2-1; TRBD2 might be the D (5 bases). V shed 8 bases and J shed 5 bases, with 7 bases lying between them. The germline gives CDR1 SGHVS, CDR2 FNYEAQ. The CDR3 contains 11 residues. Supplemented by reference TRBV7-6 and TRBJ2-1, the full variable domain reads GAGVSQSPRYKVTKRGQDVALRCDPISGHVSLYWYRQALGQGPEFLTYFNYEAQQDKSGLPNDRFSAERPEGSISTLTIQRTEQRDSAMYRCASGSHNEQFFGPGTRLTVL.

The chain couples TRBV6-1 to TRBJ2-7; D is ambiguous. Germline V lookup: CDR1 MNHNS, CDR2 SASEGT. This CDR3 comprises 12 residues. V was trimmed by 3 bases and J by 2 bases, leaving 5 bases between them. CDR3 sequence reads: CASSDPTYEQYF. Here the CDR3 DNA reads TGTGCCAGCAGTGACCCCACCTACGAGCAGTACTTC.

The gene calls are TRBV2 and TRBJ1-3, with a tentative D call TRBD1 (6 bases). The germline V gene has CDR1 SNHLY and CDR2 FYNNEI. CDR3 length: 15 amino acids. Deletions cut 6 bases from V and 0 bases from J, with 12 bases between. CDR3 bases: TGTGCCAGCAGCAGGACAGATTCCTCTGGAAACACCATATATTTT. Translated, it gives CASSRTDSSGNTIYF.

The chain uses TRBV19 and TRBJ1-3, with 8 nucleotides matching TRBD1. The CDR3 sequence is 12 residues long. Per germline, CDR1 LNHDA and CDR2 SQIVND (reference sequence). Trimming removed 10 bases from V and 4 bases from J; junction bases left unmatched: 3. The CDR3: CATRTGGNTIYF. The CDR3 nucleotides are TGTGCCACTCGGACAGGGGGAAACACCATATATTTT.

This chain links TRBV15 with TRBJ1-2, with 9 bases fitting TRBD1. The CDR3 runs to 20 residues. Losses at the gene ends were 1 base for V and 5 bases for J; bases not matched to a gene: 20. Germline loops: CDR1 LNHNV, CDR2 YYDKDF (reference sequence). This CDR3 reads CATSRATIFGGDRVEYGYTF. CDR3 sequence (DNA): TGTGCCACCAGCAGAGCCACTATATTTGGGGGGGACAGGGTGGAGTATGGCTACACCTTC.

The chain carries TRBV5-1 and TRBJ1-2; 11 bases map to TRBD1. Germline V gives CDR1 SGHRS, CDR2 YFSETQ. Trimming removed 7 bases from V and 7 bases from J; junction bases left unmatched: 9. This CDR3 region has 14 residues. The CDR3 nucleotides are TGCGCCAGCGCGACCGGGACAGGGGGGATTGGCTACACCTTC. Its translation: CASATGTGGIGYTF.

The chain employs TRBV7-9 and TRBJ1-2; D is perhaps TRBD1 (6 bases). Germline CDR1 is SEHNR and CDR2 is FQNEAQ (reference sequence). This CDR3 is 14 amino acids long. The V and J ends lost 5 bases and 2 bases respectively, with 12 bases between them. In DNA form, the CDR3 reads TGTGCCAGCAGCCCGCACAGGGAAAACTATGGCTACACCTTC. This gives the protein CASSPHRENYGYTF. Filled out from reference TRBV7-9 and TRBJ1-2, the complete variable domain reads DTGVSQNPRHKITKRGQNVTFRCDPISEHNRLYWYRQTLGQGPEFLTYFQNEAQLEKSRLLSDRFSAERPKGSFSTLEIQRTEQGDSAMYLCASSPHRENYGYTFGSGTRLTVV.

The chain links TRBV6-1 to TRBJ2-5, with TRBD1 matching over 7 bases. CDR3 length equals 15 residues. V was clipped by 6 bases and J by 4 bases; unmatched bases: 11. Per germline, CDR1 MNHNS and CDR2 SASEGT. The CDR3 sequence: CASSRAGQVLETQYF. The CDR3 DNA is TGTGCCAGCAGCCGAGCTGGACAGGTCTTAGAGACCCAGTACTTC.

The chain has TRBV19 and TRBJ2-2; D not resolved. The V and J ends lost 2 bases and 1 base respectively, with 8 bases between them. CDR1 and CDR2 from the germline V gene are LNHDA and SQIVND (reference sequence). The CDR3 is made up of 15 amino acids. CDR3 protein: CASSIIPGNTGELFF. CDR3 in DNA: TGTGCCAGTAGTATAATCCCAGGGAACACCGGGGAGCTGTTTTTT.

This sequence joins TRBV7-8 and TRBJ2-3; D is possibly TRBD2 (5 bases). Germline CDR1 is SGHVS and CDR2 is FQNEAQ. This CDR3 has 15 amino acids. The V and J ends lost 5 bases and 2 bases respectively, with 14 bases between them. CDR3 amino acids: CASSALLVITDTQYF. CDR3 sequence (DNA): TGTGCCAGCAGCGCCCTACTAGTAATCACAGATACGCAGTATTTT. The full variable domain, with the rest looked up from reference TRBV7-8 and TRBJ2-3, is GAGVSQSPRYKVAKRGQDVALRCDPISGHVSLFWYQQALGQGPEFLTYFQNEAQLDKSGLPSDRFFAERPEGSVSTLKIQRTQQEDSAVYLCASSALLVITDTQYFGPGTRLTVL.

This sequence joins TRBV6-5 and TRBJ2-7; 8 bases are a match to TRBD2. The trim removed 6 bases at V and 3 bases at J, leaving 10 bases unmatched. The CDR3 totals 15 residues. Per germline, CDR1 MNHEY and CDR2 SVGAGI. As DNA, the CDR3 is TGTGCCAGCAGCCCTCTTGCAGCGGGGGACTACGAGCAGTACTTC. Translation gives CASSPLAAGDYEQYF.

J is TRBJ2-1 and V is TRBV18; TRBD2 aligns across 8 bases. With V trimmed by 2 bases and J by 5 bases, 5 bases remained unmatched. CDR1 and CDR2 (germline): KGHSH, LQKENI. The CDR3 consists of 15 residues. CDR3 in DNA: TGTGCCAGCTCACCAGCGGGAGGCAACCACAATGAGCAGTTCTTC. This codes for CASSPAGGNHNEQFF.

This chain joins TRBV4-1 and TRBJ1-5; 7 bases agree with TRBD1. V lost 0 bases, J lost 1 base, and 9 bases stayed unmatched. The length of the CDR3 is 18 residues. Germline V gene lookup returns CDR1 MGHRA and CDR2 YSYEKL. The CDR3 loop is CASSQDLSLGGSNQPQHF. In nucleotides, the CDR3 is TGCGCCAGCAGCCAAGATCTCTCCCTAGGGGGCAGCAATCAGCCCCAGCATTTT.

V is TRBV7-3 and J is TRBJ2-1; D may be TRBD2 (6 bases). The germline V and J ends were trimmed by 3 bases and 0 bases, with 15 bases remaining between them. This CDR3 has 17 residues. Per the germline V gene, CDR1 is SGHTA and CDR2 is FQGTGA. The CDR3 reads CASSLSGTPRSYNEQFF. The DNA of the CDR3 is TGTGCCAGCAGCTTGTCCGGGACTCCCCGCTCCTACAATGAGCAGTTCTTC.

The chain uses TRBV2 and TRBJ2-3; TRBD2 agrees at 9 bases. CDR3 size: 15 residues. The trim removed 4 bases at V and 6 bases at J, leaving 8 bases unmatched. The germline gives CDR1 SNHLY, CDR2 FYNNEI. The CDR3 DNA sequence: TGTGCCAGCAGTGTTGTGGCGGGAGGGTCCGATACGCAGTATTTT. It is translated as CASSVVAGGSDTQYF. The variable domain in full, with the rest retrieved from reference TRBV2 and TRBJ2-3, is EPEVTQTPSHQVTQMGQEVILRCVPISNHLYFYWYRQILGQKVEFLVSFYNNEISEKSEIFDDQFSVERPDGSNFTLKIRSTKLEDSAMYFCASSVVAGGSDTQYFGPGTRLTVL.

The CDR3 sequence: CAGSKGLHEQYF. CDR3 nucleotide sequence: TGTGCCGGGAGTAAAGGGCTCCACGAGCAGTACTTC. The chain uses TRBV7-9 and TRBJ2-7; D may be TRBD2 (5 bases). In germline, CDR1 is SEHNR, CDR2 FQNEAQ (reference sequence). The CDR3 has 12 residues. The V gene lost 11 bases and the J gene lost 5 bases, with 16 bases spanning the gap.

The chain links TRBV30 to TRBJ2-5; weak D call: TRBD2 (6 bases). The CDR3 is 11 residues long. CDR1 is GTSNPN, CDR2 SVGIG, per germline (reference sequence). Trimming left V 5 bases short and J 6 bases short, with 10 bases between. The CDR3: CAWLEGQTQYF. CDR3 nucleotide sequence: TGTGCCTGGTTGGAGGGCCAGACCCAGTACTTC.

This chain links TRBV19 with TRBJ2-1, with 10 bases fitting TRBD2. Germline CDR1 LNHDA, CDR2 SQIVND (reference sequence). CDR3 size: 16 residues. V shed 2 bases and J 5 bases; nucleotides not matched to a gene: 6. CDR3 residues: CASSILPTSGHNEQFF. DNA for the CDR3: TGTGCCAGTAGTATACTCCCGACTAGCGGGCACAATGAGCAGTTCTTC.

The chain recombines TRBV6-5 with TRBJ2-6; D unclear. This CDR3 has 15 amino acids. From germline, CDR1 is MNHEY and CDR2 SVGAGI. V shed 5 bases and J shed 4 bases, with 12 bases lying between them. This chain's CDR3 is CASSGRSAGANVLTF. Here the CDR3 DNA reads TGTGCCAGCAGTGGCAGGTCCGCCGGGGCCAACGTCCTGACTTTC.

The V gene is TRBV18, the J gene TRBJ1-1; TRBD1 matches 7 bases. Germline V CDR1 and CDR2: KGHSH, LQKENI. This CDR3 is 14 amino acids long. The V segment lost 1 base and the J segment 11 bases; nucleotides outside the gene matches: 10. The CDR3 sequence: CASSPLQGEGVAFF. CDR3 nucleotide sequence: TGTGCCAGCTCACCACTTCAGGGGGAAGGGGTGGCTTTCTTT.

J is TRBJ1-3 and V is TRBV10-3; D is undetermined. V dropped 1 base and J dropped 2 bases, with 6 bases sitting between them. CDR1 ENHRY and CDR2 SYGVKD come from the germline V gene. The CDR3 consists of 14 residues. Here the CDR3 reads CAISEFTAGNTIYF. Written as DNA, the CDR3 is TGTGCCATCAGTGAGTTTACAGCTGGAAACACCATATATTTT.

This chain connects TRBV7-2 to TRBJ2-2; possibly TRBD1 for D (6 bases). Trimming left V 5 bases short and J 3 bases short, with 16 bases between. This CDR3 region has 16 residues. The germline CDR1 and CDR2 sequences are SGHTA and FQGNSA. CDR3 loop: CASSPRQVLDTGELFF. CDR3 sequence (DNA): TGTGCCAGCAGCCCTAGACAGGTTTTGGACACCGGGGAGCTGTTTTTT.